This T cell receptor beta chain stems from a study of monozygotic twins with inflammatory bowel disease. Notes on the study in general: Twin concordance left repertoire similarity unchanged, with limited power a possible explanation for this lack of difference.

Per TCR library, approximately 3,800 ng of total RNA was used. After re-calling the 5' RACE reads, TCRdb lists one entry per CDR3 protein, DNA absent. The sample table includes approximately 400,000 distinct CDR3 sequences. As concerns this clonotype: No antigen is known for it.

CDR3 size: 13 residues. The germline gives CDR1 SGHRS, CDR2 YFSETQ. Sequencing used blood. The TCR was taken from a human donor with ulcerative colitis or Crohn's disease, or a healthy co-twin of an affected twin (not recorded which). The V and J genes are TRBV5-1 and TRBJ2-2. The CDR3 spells CASSLETTGELFF.